These 13 T cell receptor beta chains were sequenced from one sample in a study of CD8+CD57+ T cells in acquired aplastic anemia. Patients chosen for sequencing had CD8+CD57+ cells that had expanded, as shown by flow cytometry. For CDR3 and TCR beta VDJ profiling, genomic DNA was the template used. TCRdb reprocessed the reads with MiXCR, giving one entry per CDR3 protein. The top ten hold under 0.95% of the sample, which has 450,000 to 600,000 distinct CDR3 sequences, roughly 34% seen once. The sequenced sample was sorted CD4+, CD8+, or CD8+CD57+ T cells (not recorded which) from PBMCs. These receptors all stem from a human donor with aplastic anemia.

This clonotype was seen many times. This chain connects TRBV25-1 to TRBJ1-4, with 8 bases fitting TRBD1. The CDR3 length is 16 residues. Trimming took 4 bases from V and 4 from J; bases not matched to a gene: 8. CDR1 and CDR2 from the germline V gene are MGHDK and SYGVNS. CDR3 DNA: TGTGCCAGCAGTGCTTCCGGGACAGGCCATAATGAAAAACTGTTTTTT. Protein sequence: CASSASGTGHNEKLFF.

This clonotype turned up a few times. This chain uses TRBV30 with TRBJ2-7, with a tentative D call TRBD1 (5 bases). Germline V gene lookup returns CDR1 GTSNPN and CDR2 SVGIG (reference sequence). V was cut by 1 base and J by 6 bases, with 10 bases left in between. The length of the CDR3 is 12 residues. The CDR3 reads CAWSAGFGEQYF. DNA of the CDR3: TGTGCCTGGAGTGCAGGGTTTGGCGAGCAGTACTTC.

The rearrangement uses TRBV11-3 and TRBJ2-5, with a tentative D call TRBD2 (5 bases). Trimming took 0 bases from V and 4 from J, leaving 9 bases between them. This CDR3 is 14 amino acids long. Germline-derived CDR1 and CDR2 are SGHNT and YENEEA. The CDR3: CASSLDYGIETQYF. In nucleotides, the CDR3 is TGTGCCAGCAGCTTAGATTACGGGATAGAGACCCAGTACTTC.

The CDR3 loop is CASSTSDPPRTQYF. In DNA form, the CDR3 reads TGTGCCAGCAGCACCTCGGACCCTCCGAGGACCCAGTACTTC. This chain uses TRBV11-2 with TRBJ2-5, with D unclear. CDR3 length: 14 amino acids. Germline CDR1 and CDR2: SGHAT and FQNNGV. The V gene lost 5 bases and the J gene lost 7 bases, with 17 bases spanning the gap.

This clonotype was seen a few times. The rearrangement uses TRBV12-3 or TRBV12-4 and TRBJ1-4; D unclear. Deletions cut 5 bases from V and 5 bases from J, with 6 bases between. The CDR3 length is 12 residues. CDR3 residues: CASSQENEKLFF. The CDR3 DNA follows: TGTGCCAGCAGTCAGGAGAATGAAAAACTGTTTTTT.

CDR3 nucleotide sequence: TGCAGCGTTAAGACTGAGGCGGACTATGGCTACACCTTC. Its translation: CSVKTEADYGYTF. The chain couples TRBV29-1 to TRBJ1-2; the D is unclear. The CDR3 is 13 amino acids. The germline V and J ends were trimmed by 5 bases and 3 bases, with 13 bases remaining between them. Germline V lookup: CDR1 SQVTM, CDR2 ANQGSEA.

This chain connects TRBV25-1 to TRBJ2-7; weak D call: TRBD2 (6 bases). Trimming pared 2 bases from V and 3 bases from J, leaving 14 bases between. Germline lookup yields CDR1 MGHDK and CDR2 SYGVNS. This CDR3 contains 15 residues. CDR3 amino acids: CASSEEGPGDYEQYF. The CDR3, as DNA: TGTGCCAGCAGTGAAGAAGGACCGGGAGACTACGAGCAGTACTTC.

A remark on this clonotype: This may come from a read error, since a much larger clone is one base off. The chain is built from TRBV7-7 and TRBJ2-7, with no clear D. The CDR3 has 13 residues. Germline CDR1 and CDR2: SSHAT and FNYEAQ (reference sequence). CDR3 protein: CAGSRSPGWEQYF. Written as DNA, the CDR3 is TGTGCTGGCAGCCGATCGCCCGGTTGGGAGCAGTACTTC. The full variable domain, its missing parts supplied by reference TRBV7-7 and TRBJ2-7, is GAGVSQSPRYKVTKRGQDVTLRCDPISSHATLYWYQQALGQGPEFLTYFNYEAQPDKSGLPSDRFSAERPEGSISTLTIQRTEQRDSAMYRCAGSRSPGWEQYFGPGTRLTVT.

This clonotype occurred a few times. The chain joins TRBV10-3 to TRBJ2-7; 8 bases map to TRBD2. Germline CDR1 is ENHRY and CDR2 is SYGVKD. Germline trimming cut 10 bases from V and 3 bases from J; bases unmatched to any gene: 8. This CDR3 is built from 13 residues. CDR3 loop: CASTTGGLYEQYF. CDR3 coding DNA: TGTGCCAGCACAACGGGAGGGCTCTACGAGCAGTACTTC.

This clonotype was seen ten or more times. This chain connects TRBV29-1 to TRBJ2-2; possibly TRBD1 or TRBD2 for D (5 bases each). Germline CDR1 SQVTM, CDR2 ANQGSEA. Trimming removed 6 bases from V and 3 bases from J, with 14 bases in between. The CDR3 spans 14 residues. In DNA, the CDR3 is TGCAGCGTAGTTGGGGACCCCGACACCGGGGAGCTGTTTTTT. Translated: CSVVGDPDTGELFF.

The chain combines TRBV6-1 with TRBJ2-7; D assignment may be TRBD1 or TRBD2 (5 bases each). The CDR3 consists of 15 residues. Germline V lookup: CDR1 MNHNS, CDR2 SASEGT. Trimming pared 7 bases from V and 2 bases from J, leaving 18 bases between. The CDR3 sequence is CASTPEGLQAYEQYF. The CDR3 DNA reads as TGTGCCAGCACCCCAGAGGGGCTCCAGGCCTACGAGCAGTACTTC.

The V and J genes are TRBV30 and TRBJ2-4, with 11 bases that match TRBD2. CDR3 length equals 15 residues. Looked up from germline, CDR1 is GTSNPN and CDR2 is SVGIG (reference sequence). Trimming removed 0 bases from V and 6 bases from J; junction bases left unmatched: 4. CDR3 DNA: TGTGCCTGGAGTGTACTAGCGGGAGCCCCAAACATTCAGTACTTC. Encoded protein: CAWSVLAGAPNIQYF.

This clonotype appeared many times. The CDR3 DNA reads TGTGCCAGCAGCCTCCGACCGAATTCACCCCTCCACTTT. It translates to CASSLRPNSPLHF. The chain is built from TRBV7-3 and TRBJ1-6, with D uncertain. CDR1 and CDR2 from the germline V gene are SGHTA and FQGTGA. This CDR3 has 13 amino acids. Trimming pared 5 bases from V and 7 bases from J, leaving 9 bases between.